This TCR beta chain originates from a study of cytomegalovirus exposure and HLA in healthy donors. Across the study: Out of approximately 170 million T cells, an earlier analysis found 117 million unique TCR beta sequences in total. Study-level results: The later analysis indicated that the majority of CMV-associated TCR beta chains appeared HLA-restricted. Several V segments, TRBV6-2 and TRBV6-3 among them, could not be told apart and were dropped.

PCR primers comprised 60 Vbeta and 13 Jbeta primers. Profiled with immunoSEQ multiplex PCR; TCRdb holds only in-frame clones, not every one. The repertoire consists of approximately 150,000 clones, with roughly 72% occurring once and the leading ten covering 1.5% to 2%. A word on this clone: Its antigen remains unidentified.

CDR3 length: 16 amino acids. Germline V CDR1 and CDR2: MNHEY, SMNVEV (reference sequence). Trimming shortened V by 5 bases and J by 6 bases, and 23 bases separated the two germline ends. This TCR came from a man aged 35 to 55 in good health and CMV-seronegative. The chain couples TRBV27 to TRBJ2-7; tentatively, D is TRBD1 (6 bases). Specimen: PBMCs. The CDR3 reads CASSGPDIGGVVEQYF. The CDR3 region has the DNA TGTGCCAGCAGTGGCCCGGACATTGGGGGCGTTGTCGAGCAGTACTTC.